The entry that follows covers one T cell receptor (beta chain) sequence. Its antigen is unknown. The germline CDR1 and CDR2 sequences are SGHNT and YENEEA. This CDR3 has 16 amino acids. V trimming: 5 bases; J trimming: 5 bases; junction bases outside the gene matches: 13. For TCRbeta, the library was prepared with unique molecular identifiers. MiXCR, applied by TCRdb to the PCR reads, yields one record per CDR3 protein. The table includes some 300,000 distinct CDR3 sequences, 10% detected once. The data stem from a study of T-cell reconstitution after alpha-beta-depleted transplantation in children. Study-wide points: Surviving recipient T cells and intrathymic progenitors accounted for some patients' high TCRbeta diversity at day 60.

The starting material was PBMCs, obtained before TCRalphabeta/CD19-depleted stem cell transplant. The sequence derives from a boy less than two years old with acute myeloid leukemia, due to receive a stem cell transplant. V and J are TRBV11-3 and TRBJ2-5; 8 nucleotides align to TRBD2. The CDR3 sequence: CASSTTSGVIQETQYF. The DNA of the CDR3 is TGTGCCAGCAGCACAACTAGCGGAGTTATACAGGAGACCCAGTACTTC.